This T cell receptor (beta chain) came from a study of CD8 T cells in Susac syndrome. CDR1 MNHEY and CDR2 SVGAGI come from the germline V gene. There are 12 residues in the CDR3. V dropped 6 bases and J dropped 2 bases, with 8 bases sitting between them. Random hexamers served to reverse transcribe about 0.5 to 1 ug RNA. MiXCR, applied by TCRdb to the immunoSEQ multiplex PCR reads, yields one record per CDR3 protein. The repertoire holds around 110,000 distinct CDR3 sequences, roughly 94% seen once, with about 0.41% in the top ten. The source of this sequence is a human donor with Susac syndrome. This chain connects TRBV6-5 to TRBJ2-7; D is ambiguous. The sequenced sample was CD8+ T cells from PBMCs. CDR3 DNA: TGTGCCAGCAGGGACCTAGCCTACGAGCAGTACTTC. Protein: CASRDLAYEQYF.